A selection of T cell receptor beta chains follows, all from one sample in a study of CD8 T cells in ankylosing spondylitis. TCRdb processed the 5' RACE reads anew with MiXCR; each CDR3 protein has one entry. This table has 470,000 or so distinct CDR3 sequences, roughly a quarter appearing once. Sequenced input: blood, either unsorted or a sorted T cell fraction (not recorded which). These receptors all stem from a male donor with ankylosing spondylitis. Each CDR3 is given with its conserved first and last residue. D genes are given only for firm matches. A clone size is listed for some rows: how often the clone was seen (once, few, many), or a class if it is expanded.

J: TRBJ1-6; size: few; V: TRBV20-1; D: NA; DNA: TGCAGTGCTCTATGGGATCCCGAAGGGTCACCCCTCCACTTT; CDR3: CSALWDPEGSPLHF
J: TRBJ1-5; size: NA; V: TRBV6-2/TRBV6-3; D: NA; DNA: TGTGCCAGCAGTAGCCGGGGTACGGGCAATCAGCCCCAGCATTTT; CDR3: CASSSRGTGNQPQHF
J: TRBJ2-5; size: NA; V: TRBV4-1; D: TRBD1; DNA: TGCGCCAGCAGCCCCGATAAGCGACAGGGAGTTTTAGAGACCCAGTACTTC; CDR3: CASSPDKRQGVLETQYF
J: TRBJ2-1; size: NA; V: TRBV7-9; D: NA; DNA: TGTGCCAGCAGCTTAACTCGGGGTTTCGATGAGCAGTTCTTC; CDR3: CASSLTRGFDEQFF
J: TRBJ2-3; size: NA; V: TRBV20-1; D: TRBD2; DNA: TGCAGTGCTAGGGGGTGGGCTAGCGGGAGGGCCTCAGATACGCAGTATTTT; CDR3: CSARGWASGRASDTQYF
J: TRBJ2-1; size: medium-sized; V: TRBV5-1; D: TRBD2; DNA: TGCGCCAGCAGCTTTGGACTAGGCTACAATGAGCAGTTCTTC; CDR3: CASSFGLGYNEQFF
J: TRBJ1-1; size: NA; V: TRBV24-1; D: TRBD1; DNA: TGTGCCACCAGTGAGGGGAGGACAGGGCGGATGAGCACTCAAGCTTTCTTT; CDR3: CATSEGRTGRMSTQAFF
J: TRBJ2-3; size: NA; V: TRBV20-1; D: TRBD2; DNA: TGCAGTGCTAACCCACTAGCGGGGTCCACAGATACGCAGTATTTT; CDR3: CSANPLAGSTDTQYF
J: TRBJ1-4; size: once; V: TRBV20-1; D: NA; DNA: TGCAGTGCTCAAGACTTGGGGGTATCGGAAAAACTGTTTTTT; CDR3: CSAQDLGVSEKLFF
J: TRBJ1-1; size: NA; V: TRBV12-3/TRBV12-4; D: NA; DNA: TGTGCCAGCAGACCCCAGACAGCATATGAAGCTTTCTTT; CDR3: CASRPQTAYEAFF
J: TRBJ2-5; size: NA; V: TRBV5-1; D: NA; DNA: TGCGCCAGCAGCTTGACCCCGCCGGAGACCCAGTACTTC; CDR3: CASSLTPPETQYF
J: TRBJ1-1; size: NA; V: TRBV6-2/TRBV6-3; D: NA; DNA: TGTGCCAGCAGAAAAAAGAACACTGAAGCTTTCTTT; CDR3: CASRKKNTEAFF
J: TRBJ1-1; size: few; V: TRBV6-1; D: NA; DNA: TGTGCCAGCAATATGGGACGGCTGAACACTGAAGCTTTCTTT; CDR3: CASNMGRLNTEAFF
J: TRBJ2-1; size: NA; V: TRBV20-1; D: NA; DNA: TGCAGTGCTAGAGGACCCTTCTTTGGGTCCTACAATGAGCAGTTCTTC; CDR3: CSARGPFFGSYNEQFF
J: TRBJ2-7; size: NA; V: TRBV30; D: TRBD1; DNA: TGTGCCTGTGAATGGACAGGGCAACGCTACGAGCAGTACTTC; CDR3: CACEWTGQRYEQYF
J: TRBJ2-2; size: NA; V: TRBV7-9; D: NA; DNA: TGTGCCAGCAGCCGGGAAGCGCCTGACACCGGGGAGCTGTTTTTT; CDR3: CASSREAPDTGELFF
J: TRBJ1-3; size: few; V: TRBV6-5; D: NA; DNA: TGTGCCAGCAGTTACAGGCCGGCTTCGGGAAACACCATATATTTT; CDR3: CASSYRPASGNTIYF
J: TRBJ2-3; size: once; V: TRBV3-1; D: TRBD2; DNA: TGTGCCAGCAGCCGCGGGACTAGCGGGCTGGAGTATTTT; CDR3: CASSRGTSGLEYF
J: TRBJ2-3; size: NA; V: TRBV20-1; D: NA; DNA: TGCAGTGCTCTCCCAAGGGTCTGGGAACCAGATACGCAGTATTTT; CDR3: CSALPRVWEPDTQYF
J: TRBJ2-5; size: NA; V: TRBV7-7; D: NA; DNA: TGTGCCAGCAGCTCCTTACCCCAAGAGACCCAGTACTTC; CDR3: CASSSLPQETQYF
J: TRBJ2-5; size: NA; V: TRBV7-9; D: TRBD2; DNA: TGTGCCAGCAGCTTAGCACTAGCGGGAAGAAAGACCCAGTACTTC; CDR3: CASSLALAGRKTQYF
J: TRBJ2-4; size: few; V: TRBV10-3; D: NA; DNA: TGTGCCACTTCCCACGGCGACATAGCCAAAAACATTCAGTACTTC; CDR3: CATSHGDIAKNIQYF
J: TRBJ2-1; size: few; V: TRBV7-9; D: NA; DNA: TGTGCCAGCAGCGGGGAGTTTCAGGGGCGTGAGCAGTTCTTC; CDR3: CASSGEFQGREQFF
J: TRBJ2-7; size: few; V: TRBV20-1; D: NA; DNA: TGCAGTGCTAGGGACTTCTACGAGCAGTACTTC; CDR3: CSARDFYEQYF
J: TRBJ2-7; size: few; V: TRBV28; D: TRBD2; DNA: TGTGCCAGCAGTTCTCCGGGGACTAGCGCGAGCTCCTACGAGCAGTACTTC; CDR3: CASSSPGTSASSYEQYF
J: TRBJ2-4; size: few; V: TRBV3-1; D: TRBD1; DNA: TGTGCCAGCAGCCAAAAGCCCGGGACAGGAAGAAACATTCAGTACTTC; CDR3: CASSQKPGTGRNIQYF
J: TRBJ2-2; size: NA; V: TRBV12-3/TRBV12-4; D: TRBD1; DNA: TGTGCCAGCAGTCCCTACAGGGGCCCCAACACCGGGGAGCTGTTTTTT; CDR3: CASSPYRGPNTGELFF
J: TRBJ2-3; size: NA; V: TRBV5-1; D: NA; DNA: TGCGCCAGCAGCCCGGAAGGGTGGGATACGCAGTATTTT; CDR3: CASSPEGWDTQYF
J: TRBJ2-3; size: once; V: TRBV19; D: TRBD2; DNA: TGTGCCGTCGGGAGCGGGAGTCAAGATACGCAGTATTTT; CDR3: CAVGSGSQDTQYF
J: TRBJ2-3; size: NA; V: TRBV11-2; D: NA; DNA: TGTGCCAGCAGCTTAAAAAGCGGATACACAGATACGCAGTATTTT; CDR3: CASSLKSGYTDTQYF
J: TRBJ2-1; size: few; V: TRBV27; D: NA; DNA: TGTGCCAGCAGTTTAAGTAGCTGGAGGGACAATGAGCAGTTCTTC; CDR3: CASSLSSWRDNEQFF
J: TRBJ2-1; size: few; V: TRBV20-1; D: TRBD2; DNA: TGCAGTGCTAGATCTAGCGGGAGTGGGTCCTACAATGAGCAGTTCTTC; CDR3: CSARSSGSGSYNEQFF
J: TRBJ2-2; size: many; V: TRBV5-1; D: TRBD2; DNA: TGCGCCAGCAGCTCGGGACTAGCGGGGCTCACCGGGGAGCTGTTTTTT; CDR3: CASSSGLAGLTGELFF
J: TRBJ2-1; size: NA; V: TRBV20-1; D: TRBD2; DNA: TGCAGTGCTTTTGTGGCGGGAGGGCCCTCCAATGAGCAGTTCTTC; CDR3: CSAFVAGGPSNEQFF
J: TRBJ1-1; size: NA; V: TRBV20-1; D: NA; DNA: TGCAGTGTCACACAGGCGAACACTGAAGCTTTCTTT; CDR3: CSVTQANTEAFF
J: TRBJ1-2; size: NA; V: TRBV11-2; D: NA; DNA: TGTGCCAGCAGCTCCCGTCAGGGCTATGGCTACACCTTC; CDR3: CASSSRQGYGYTF
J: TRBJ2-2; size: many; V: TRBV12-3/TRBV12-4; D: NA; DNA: TGTGCCAGCAGTATGAGGGACACCGGGGAGCTGTTTTTT; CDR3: CASSMRDTGELFF
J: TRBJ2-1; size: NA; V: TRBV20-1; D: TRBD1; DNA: TGCAGTGCTACCACAGGGGGAGTTAACAATGAGCAGTTCTTC; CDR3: CSATTGGVNNEQFF
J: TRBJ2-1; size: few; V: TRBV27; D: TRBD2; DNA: TGTGCCAGCACTATGACTAGCGGCCTCCGGCCTGAGCAGTTCTTC; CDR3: CASTMTSGLRPEQFF
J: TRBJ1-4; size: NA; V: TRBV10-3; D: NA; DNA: TGTGCCATCAGCCGGGACCTTACGGGGGAAAAACTGTTTTTT; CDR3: CAISRDLTGEKLFF
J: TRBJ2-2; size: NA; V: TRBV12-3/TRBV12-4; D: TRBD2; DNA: TGTGCCAGCAGACATCGGGGACTAGCGGGAGTGCGTGGGGAGCTGTTTTTT; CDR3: CASRHRGLAGVRGELFF
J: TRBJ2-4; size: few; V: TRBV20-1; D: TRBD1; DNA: TGCAGTGGTGGGACAGGGGCCATTCAGTACTTC; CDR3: CSGGTGAIQYF
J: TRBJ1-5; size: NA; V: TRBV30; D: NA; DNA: TGTGCCTGGAGTGTACGGGGGCGGGGGGCAGATCAGCCCCAGCATTTT; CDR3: CAWSVRGRGADQPQHF
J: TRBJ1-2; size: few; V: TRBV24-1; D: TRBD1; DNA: TGTGCCACCAGTGATTCTGCCCCGGGACAGGGGGTCTATGGCTACACCTTC; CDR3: CATSDSAPGQGVYGYTF
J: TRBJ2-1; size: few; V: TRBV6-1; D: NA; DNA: TGTGCCAGCAGTGATGATTCCTTAAGCTCCTACAATGAGCAGTTCTTC; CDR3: CASSDDSLSSYNEQFF
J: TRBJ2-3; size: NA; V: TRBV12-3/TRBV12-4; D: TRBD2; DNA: TGTGCCAGCAGTCCACTAGCGGGAGGTTCGACGCAGTATTTT; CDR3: CASSPLAGGSTQYF
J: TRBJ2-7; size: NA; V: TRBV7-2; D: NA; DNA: TGTGCCAGCAGCTCCGCCTCCTACGAGCAGTACTTC; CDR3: CASSSASYEQYF
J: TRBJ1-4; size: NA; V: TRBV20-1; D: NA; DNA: TGCAGTGCCCCCCCAGAGACCCCTGAAAAACTGTTTTTT; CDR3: CSAPPETPEKLFF
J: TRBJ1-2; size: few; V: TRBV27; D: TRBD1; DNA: TGTGCCAGCAGTTCCAGACAGGGTGGCTATGGCTACACCTTC; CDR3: CASSSRQGGYGYTF
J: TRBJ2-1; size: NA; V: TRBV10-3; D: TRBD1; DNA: TGTGCCATCAGTGAGGAGACAGGGGGATTAGGTGAGCAGTTCTTC; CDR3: CAISEETGGLGEQFF
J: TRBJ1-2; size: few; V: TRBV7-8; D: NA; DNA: TGTGCCAGCAGCTTATTAGGGGCTATAAATGGCTACACCTTC; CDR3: CASSLLGAINGYTF
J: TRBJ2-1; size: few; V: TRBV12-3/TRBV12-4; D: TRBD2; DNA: TGTGCCAGCAGTTCGGGACTAGAGGCCTACAATGAGCAGTTCTTC; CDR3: CASSSGLEAYNEQFF